The clone carrying this TCR beta chain was detected a few times. Antigen specificity is unknown. The data were taken from a study of early T cells in non-severe SARS-CoV-2 infection. Turning to the study itself: Bulk RNA taken from unsorted whole blood was sequenced, leaving chains unpaired. Findings and limits, study-wide: Clonotype matching in VDJdb favored anti-spike CD8 responses and did not capture private and CD4 specificities.

Germline V gives CDR1 DFQATT, CDR2 SNEGSKA (reference sequence). The length of the CDR3 is 15 residues. V shed 4 bases, J shed 4 bases, and the junction held 7 bases outside the gene matches. Each cDNA molecule carried a unique molecular identifier. Each CDR3 protein is one row after TCRdb ran MiXCR on the 5' RACE reads. The table lists some 25,000 distinct CDR3 sequences, approximately 6% of them singletons. The chain has TRBV20-1 and TRBJ2-7; 13 nucleotides agree with TRBD2. This TCR was recovered from an adult who was a healthcare worker with PCR-confirmed SARS-CoV-2 infection or an uninfected control (not recorded which). The sequenced sample was whole blood. This CDR3 is CSAMGTSGGEYEQYF. In DNA form, the CDR3 reads TGCAGTGCTATGGGCACTAGCGGGGGGGAATACGAGCAGTACTTC.